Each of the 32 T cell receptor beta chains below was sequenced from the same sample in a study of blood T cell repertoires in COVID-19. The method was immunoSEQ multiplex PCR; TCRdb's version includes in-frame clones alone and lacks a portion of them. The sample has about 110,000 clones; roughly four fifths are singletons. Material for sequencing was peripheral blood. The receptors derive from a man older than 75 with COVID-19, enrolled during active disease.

CDR3 coding DNA: TGCGCCAGCTGCGGGGAAGTAGGGAACACTGAAGCTTTCTTT. Encoded protein: CASCGEVGNTEAFF. This chain uses TRBV5-1 with TRBJ1-1; D not certain. Deletions cut 7 bases from V and 1 base from J, with 14 bases between. The CDR3 is 14 amino acids. Looked up from germline, CDR1 is SGHRS and CDR2 is YFSETQ.

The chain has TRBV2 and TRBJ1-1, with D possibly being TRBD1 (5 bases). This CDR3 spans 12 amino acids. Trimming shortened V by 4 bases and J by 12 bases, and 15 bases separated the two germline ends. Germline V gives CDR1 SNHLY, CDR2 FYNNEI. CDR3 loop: CASSGDSRVTFF. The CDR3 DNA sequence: TGTGCCAGCAGTGGGGACTCTCGCGTAACTTTCTTT.

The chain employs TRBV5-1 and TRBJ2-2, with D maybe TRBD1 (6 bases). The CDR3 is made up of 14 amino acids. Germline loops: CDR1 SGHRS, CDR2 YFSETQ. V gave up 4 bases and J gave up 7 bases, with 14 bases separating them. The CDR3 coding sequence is TGCGCCAGCAGCGCGCTACAGGGCGGCGGGGAGCTGTTTTTT. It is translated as CASSALQGGGELFF.

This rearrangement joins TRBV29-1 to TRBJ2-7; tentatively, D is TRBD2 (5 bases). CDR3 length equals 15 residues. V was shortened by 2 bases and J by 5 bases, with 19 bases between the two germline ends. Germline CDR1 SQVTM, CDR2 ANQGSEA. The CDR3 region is CSVERWERRSHEQYF. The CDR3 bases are TGCAGCGTTGAAAGGTGGGAGCGGAGGTCCCACGAGCAGTACTTC.

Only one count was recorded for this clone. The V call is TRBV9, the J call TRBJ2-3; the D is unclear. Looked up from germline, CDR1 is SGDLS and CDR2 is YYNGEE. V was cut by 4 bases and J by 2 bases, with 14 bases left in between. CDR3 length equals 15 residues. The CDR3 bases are TGTGCCAGCAGCTTAACTGCCCTCCACACAGATACGCAGTATTTT. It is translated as CASSLTALHTDTQYF.

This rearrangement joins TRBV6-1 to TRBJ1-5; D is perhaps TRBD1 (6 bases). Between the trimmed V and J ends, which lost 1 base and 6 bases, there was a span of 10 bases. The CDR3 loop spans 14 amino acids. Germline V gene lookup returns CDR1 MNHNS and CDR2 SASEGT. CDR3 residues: CASSEDRAPQPQHF. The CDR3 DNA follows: TGTGCCAGCAGTGAAGACAGGGCGCCTCAGCCCCAGCATTTT.

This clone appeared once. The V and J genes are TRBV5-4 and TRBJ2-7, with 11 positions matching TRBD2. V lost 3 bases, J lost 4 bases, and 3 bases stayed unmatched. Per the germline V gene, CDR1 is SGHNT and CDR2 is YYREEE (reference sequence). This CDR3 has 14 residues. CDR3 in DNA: TGTGCCAGCAGCTACGGACTAGCGGGTTACGAGCAGTACTTC. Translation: CASSYGLAGYEQYF.

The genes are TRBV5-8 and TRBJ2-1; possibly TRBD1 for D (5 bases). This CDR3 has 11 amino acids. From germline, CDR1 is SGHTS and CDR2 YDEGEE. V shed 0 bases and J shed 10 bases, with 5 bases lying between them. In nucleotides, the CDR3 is TGTGCCAGCAGCTTGGGGACAGAGCAGTTCTTC. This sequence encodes CASSLGTEQFF.

The CDR3 nucleotides read TGTGCCAGCAGCGTTAGCGGGAGCTCCTACGAGCAGTACTTC. It encodes CASSVSGSSYEQYF. The J gene is TRBJ2-7, the V gene TRBV7-9, with 9 bases aligning to TRBD2. J lost 0 bases, V lost 5 bases, and 2 bases had no gene match. This CDR3 is built from 14 residues. CDR1 and CDR2 (germline): SEHNR, FQNEAQ (reference sequence). The complete variable domain, with remaining parts taken from reference TRBV7-9 and TRBJ2-7, reads DTGVSQNPRHKITKRGQNVTFRCDPISEHNRLYWYRQTLGQGPEFLTYFQNEAQLEKSRLLSDRFSAERPKGSFSTLEIQRTEQGDSAMYLCASSVSGSSYEQYFGPGTRLTVT.

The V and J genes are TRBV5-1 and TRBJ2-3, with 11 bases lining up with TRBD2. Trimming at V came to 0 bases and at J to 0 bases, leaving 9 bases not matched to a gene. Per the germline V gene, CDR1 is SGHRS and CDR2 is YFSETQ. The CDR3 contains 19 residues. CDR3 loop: CASSLELAGVGGSTDTQYF. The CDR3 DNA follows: TGCGCCAGCAGCTTGGAACTAGCGGGAGTGGGAGGGAGCACAGATACGCAGTATTTT.

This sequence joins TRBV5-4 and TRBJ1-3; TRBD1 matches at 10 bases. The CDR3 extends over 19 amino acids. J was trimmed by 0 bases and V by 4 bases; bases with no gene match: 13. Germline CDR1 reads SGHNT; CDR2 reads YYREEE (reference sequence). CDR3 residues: CASSRGPGQGTYSGNTIYF. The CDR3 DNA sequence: TGTGCCAGCAGCAGAGGACCGGGACAGGGGACATACTCTGGAAACACCATATATTTT.

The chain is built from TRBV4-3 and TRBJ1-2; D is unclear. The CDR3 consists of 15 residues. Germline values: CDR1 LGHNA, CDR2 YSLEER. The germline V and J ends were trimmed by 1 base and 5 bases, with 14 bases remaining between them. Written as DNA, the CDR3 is TGCGCCAGCAGCCAAGCGCACAGTGGAGGTTATGGCTACACCTTC. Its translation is CASSQAHSGGYGYTF.

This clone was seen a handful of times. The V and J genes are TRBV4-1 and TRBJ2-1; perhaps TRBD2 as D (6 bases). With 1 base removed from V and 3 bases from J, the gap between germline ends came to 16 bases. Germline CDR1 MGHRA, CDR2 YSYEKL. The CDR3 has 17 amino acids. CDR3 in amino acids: CASSQGGGTKGYNEQFF. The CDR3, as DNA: TGCGCCAGCAGCCAAGGGGGAGGTACAAAGGGCTACAATGAGCAGTTCTTC.

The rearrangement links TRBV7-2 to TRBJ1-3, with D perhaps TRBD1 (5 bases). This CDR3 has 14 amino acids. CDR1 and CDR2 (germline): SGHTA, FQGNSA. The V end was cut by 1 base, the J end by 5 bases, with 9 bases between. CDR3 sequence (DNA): TGTGCCAGCAGCTTAGGGCAGGGTAGAAACACCATATATTTT. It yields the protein CASSLGQGRNTIYF.

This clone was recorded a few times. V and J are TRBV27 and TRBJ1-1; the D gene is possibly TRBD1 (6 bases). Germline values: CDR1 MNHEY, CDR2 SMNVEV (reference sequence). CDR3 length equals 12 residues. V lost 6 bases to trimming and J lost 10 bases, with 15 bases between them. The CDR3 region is CASSTRGGRAFF. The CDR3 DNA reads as TGTGCCAGCAGCACCAGGGGCGGCCGAGCTTTCTTT.

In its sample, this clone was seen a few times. The chain's CDR3 is CAILGQGNTGELFF. The CDR3 DNA follows: TGTGCCATCTTGGGACAGGGAAATACCGGGGAGCTGTTTTTT. This chain uses TRBV10-3 with TRBJ2-2; the match to TRBD1 covers 9 bases. Germline CDR1 reads ENHRY; CDR2 reads SYGVKD. This CDR3 comprises 14 residues. The ends lost 8 bases at V and 5 bases at J; junction bases unmatched: 6.

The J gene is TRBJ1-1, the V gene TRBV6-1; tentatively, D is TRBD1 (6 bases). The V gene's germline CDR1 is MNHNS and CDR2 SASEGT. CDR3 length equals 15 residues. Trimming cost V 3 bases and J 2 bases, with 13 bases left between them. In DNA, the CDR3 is TGTGCCAGCAGTGATCCGGGACACATCAACACTGAAGCTTTCTTT. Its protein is CASSDPGHINTEAFF.

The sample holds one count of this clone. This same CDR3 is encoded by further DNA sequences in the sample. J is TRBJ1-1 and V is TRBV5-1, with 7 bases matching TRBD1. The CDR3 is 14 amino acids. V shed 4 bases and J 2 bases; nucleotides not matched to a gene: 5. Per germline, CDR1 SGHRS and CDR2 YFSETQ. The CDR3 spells CASSPGTANTEAFF. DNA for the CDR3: TGCGCCAGCAGCCCGGGGACAGCAAACACTGAAGCTTTCTTT.

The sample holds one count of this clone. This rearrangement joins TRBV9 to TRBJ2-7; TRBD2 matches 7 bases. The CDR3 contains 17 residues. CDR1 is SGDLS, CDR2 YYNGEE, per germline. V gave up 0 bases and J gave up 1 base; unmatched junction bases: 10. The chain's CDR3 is CASSVGWGGTLSYEQYF. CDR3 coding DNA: TGTGCCAGCAGCGTAGGTTGGGGAGGGACTCTATCCTACGAGCAGTACTTC.

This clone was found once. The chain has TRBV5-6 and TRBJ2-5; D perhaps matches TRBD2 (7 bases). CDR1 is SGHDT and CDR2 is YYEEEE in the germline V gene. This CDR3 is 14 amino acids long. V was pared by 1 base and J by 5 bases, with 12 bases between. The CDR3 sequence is CASSLRGAPETQYF. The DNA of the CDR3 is TGTGCCAGCAGCTTGCGGGGGGCGCCGGAGACCCAGTACTTC.

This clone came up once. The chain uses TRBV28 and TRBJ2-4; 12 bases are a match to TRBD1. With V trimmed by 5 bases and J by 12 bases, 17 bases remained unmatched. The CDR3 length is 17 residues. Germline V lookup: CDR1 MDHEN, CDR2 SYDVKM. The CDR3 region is CASSPGTGGEGASPQYF. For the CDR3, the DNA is TGTGCCAGCAGTCCCGGGACAGGGGGCGAAGGGGCAAGTCCTCAGTACTTC.

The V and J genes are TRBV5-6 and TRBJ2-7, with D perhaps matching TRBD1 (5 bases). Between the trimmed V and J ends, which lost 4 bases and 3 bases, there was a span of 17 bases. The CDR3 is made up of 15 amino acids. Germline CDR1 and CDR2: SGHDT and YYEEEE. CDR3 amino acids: CASSLVAGPFYEQYF. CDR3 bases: TGTGCCAGCAGCCTCGTGGCAGGGCCCTTCTACGAGCAGTACTTC.

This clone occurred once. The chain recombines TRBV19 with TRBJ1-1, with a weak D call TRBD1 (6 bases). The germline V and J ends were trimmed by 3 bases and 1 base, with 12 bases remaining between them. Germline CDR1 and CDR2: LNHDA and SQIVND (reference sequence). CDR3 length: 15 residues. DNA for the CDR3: TGTGCCAGTAGTATCGGACAGAATAGGAACACTGAAGCTTTCTTT. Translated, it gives CASSIGQNRNTEAFF. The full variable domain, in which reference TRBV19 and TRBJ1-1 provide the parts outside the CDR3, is DGGITQSPKYLFRKEGQNVTLSCEQNLNHDAMYWYRQDPGQGLRLIYYSQIVNDFQKGDIAEGYSVSREKKESFPLTVTSAQKNPTAFYLCASSIGQNRNTEAFFGQGTRLTVV.

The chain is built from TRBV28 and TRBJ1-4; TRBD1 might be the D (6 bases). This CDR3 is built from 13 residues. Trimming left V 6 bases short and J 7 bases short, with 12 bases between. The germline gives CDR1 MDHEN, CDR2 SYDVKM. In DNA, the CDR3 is TGTGCCAGCAGGCTGACACAGGGTGAAAAACTGTTTTTT. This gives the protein CASRLTQGEKLFF. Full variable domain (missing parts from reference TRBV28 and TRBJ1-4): DVKVTQSSRYLVKRTGEKVFLECVQDMDHENMFWYRQDPGLGLRLIYFSYDVKMKEKGDIPEGYSVSREKKERFSLILESASTNQTSMYLCASRLTQGEKLFFGSGTQLSVL.

Written as DNA, the CDR3 is TGTGCCAGTAGCGATTTTAGGCGGGAGGGCGTTGAGCAGTTCTTC. Its protein product is CASSDFRREGVEQFF. This rearrangement joins TRBV19 to TRBJ2-1; 9 bases map to TRBD2. The CDR3 runs 15 residues. Germline lookup yields CDR1 LNHDA and CDR2 SQIVND (reference sequence). J was trimmed by 9 bases and V by 6 bases; bases with no gene match: 12.

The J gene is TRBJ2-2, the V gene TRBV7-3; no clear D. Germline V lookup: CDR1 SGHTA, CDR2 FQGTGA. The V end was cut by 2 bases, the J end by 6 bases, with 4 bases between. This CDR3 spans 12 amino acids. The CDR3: CASSLYPGELFF. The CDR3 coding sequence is TGTGCCAGCAGCTTATATCCCGGGGAGCTGTTTTTT.

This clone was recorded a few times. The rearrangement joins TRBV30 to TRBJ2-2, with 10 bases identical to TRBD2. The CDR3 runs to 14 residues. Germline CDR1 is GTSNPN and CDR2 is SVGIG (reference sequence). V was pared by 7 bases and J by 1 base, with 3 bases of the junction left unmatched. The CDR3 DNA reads TGTGCCTTACGGACTAGCGGGAACACCGGGGAGCTGTTTTTT. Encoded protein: CALRTSGNTGELFF.

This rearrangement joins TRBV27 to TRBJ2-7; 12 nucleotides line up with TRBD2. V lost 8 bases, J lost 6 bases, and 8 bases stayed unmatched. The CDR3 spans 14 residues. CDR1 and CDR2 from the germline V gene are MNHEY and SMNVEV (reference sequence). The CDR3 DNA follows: TGTGCCAGCTCTCCTAGCGGGAGGGCTCTCGAGCAGTACTTC. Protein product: CASSPSGRALEQYF.

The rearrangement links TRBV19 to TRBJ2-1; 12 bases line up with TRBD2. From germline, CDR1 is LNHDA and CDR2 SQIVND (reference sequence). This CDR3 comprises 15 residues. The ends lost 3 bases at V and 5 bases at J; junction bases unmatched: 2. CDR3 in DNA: TGTGCCAGTAGTATTCTAGCGGGAGGGGACAATGAGCAGTTCTTC. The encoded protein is CASSILAGGDNEQFF.

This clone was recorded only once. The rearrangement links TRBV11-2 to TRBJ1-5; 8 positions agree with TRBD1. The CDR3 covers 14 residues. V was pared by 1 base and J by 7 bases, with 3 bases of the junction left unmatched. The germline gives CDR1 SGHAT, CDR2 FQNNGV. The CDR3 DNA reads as TGTGCCAGCAGCTTAGGGACAGGGAAACAGCCCCAGCATTTT. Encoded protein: CASSLGTGKQPQHF.

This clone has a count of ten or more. The CDR3 protein is CASSWGQGHQPQHF. For the CDR3, the DNA is TGTGCCAGCAGCTGGGGACAGGGACATCAGCCCCAGCATTTT. The chain recombines TRBV5-6 with TRBJ1-5, with 9 bases fitting TRBD1. V dropped 3 bases and J dropped 5; count of bases not matched to a gene: 3. Germline V gene sequence: CDR1 SGHDT, CDR2 YYEEEE. The CDR3 length is 14 residues. Supplemented by reference TRBV5-6 and TRBJ1-5, the full variable domain reads DAGVTQSPTHLIKTRGQQVTLRCSPKSGHDTVSWYQQALGQGPQFIFQYYEEEERQRGNFPDRFSGHQFPNYSSELNVNALLLGDSALYLCASSWGQGHQPQHFGDGTRLSIL.

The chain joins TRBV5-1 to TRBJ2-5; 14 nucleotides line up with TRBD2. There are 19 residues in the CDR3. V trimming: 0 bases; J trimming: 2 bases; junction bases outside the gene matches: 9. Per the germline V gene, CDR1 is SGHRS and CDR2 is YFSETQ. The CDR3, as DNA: TGCGCCAGCAGCTTGGCCGGGACTAGCGGGAGAGGGGGGCAAGAGACCCAGTACTTC. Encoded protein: CASSLAGTSGRGGQETQYF.